This passage covers 13 T cell receptor beta chains from one sample sequenced in a study of beta chain features in type 1 diabetes (dated by TCRdb to the late 2010s). No cognate antigen is known for these TCRs. Libraries were constructed by the immunoSEQ multiplex PCR assay. The High Capacity cDNA Reverse Transcription Kit was used to reverse transcribe all of the isolated RNA, meaning that expressed TCRB transcripts were what got sequenced. The clones in this table, taken by TCRdb from immuneACCESS, are in-frame only. Not every clone is retained; where verified, under half of the shortfall comes from an unresolved V gene, and the cause of the rest is unknown. The sample table holds a few hundred thousand clones, of which about 13% were seen once. The top ten constitute 0.013% to 0.015% of the sample. The paper's findings and limits, for the study overall: In all four CD4+ subsets, TCRB CDR3 length was moderately but significantly shorter in type 1 diabetes patients.

Sample: naive CD4+ T cells from blood. The intended sense of this specimen's cell subset or site label: true naive CD4+ T cells. The receptor source for this set is a young woman with type 1 diabetes.

V is TRBV9 and J is TRBJ1-3; D is possibly TRBD1 (5 bases). Trimming left V 0 bases short and J 0 bases short, with 13 bases between. Germline V CDR1 and CDR2: SGDLS, YYNGEE. The length of the CDR3 is 17 residues. In nucleotides, the CDR3 is TGTGCCAGCAGCGTAGGTTACCGACAGCTCTCTGGAAACACCATATATTTT. This encodes CASSVGYRQLSGNTIYF.

This clone turned up a few times. The chain joins TRBV7-2 to TRBJ2-7, with TRBD1 identical over 9 bases. The CDR3 runs 15 residues. The V segment lost 2 bases and the J segment 6 bases; nucleotides outside the gene matches: 8. Germline CDR1 SGHTA, CDR2 FQGNSA. CDR3 in amino acids: CASSLPGTGSFEQYF. CDR3 coding DNA: TGTGCCAGCAGCTTACCCGGGACAGGGTCGTTCGAGCAGTACTTC.

This clone was picked up a small number of times. The genes are TRBV7-2 and TRBJ2-3, with D uncertain. Trimming pared 3 bases from V and 0 bases from J, leaving 10 bases between. Germline CDR1 reads SGHTA; CDR2 reads FQGNSA. This CDR3 spans 15 amino acids. CDR3 sequence: CASSFTLTSTDTQYF. The CDR3, as DNA: TGTGCCAGCAGCTTCACACTAACTAGCACAGATACGCAGTATTTT.

The V gene is TRBV2, the J gene TRBJ1-1; D is unresolved. CDR3 length: 12 residues. Germline V gene data show CDR1 as SNHLY and CDR2 as FYNNEI. The V gene lost 6 bases and the J gene lost 0 bases, with 5 bases spanning the gap. CDR3 nucleotides: TGTGCCAGCAGACTTATGAACACTGAAGCTTTCTTT. Its protein is CASRLMNTEAFF.

The rearrangement uses TRBV27 and TRBJ2-7; 8 positions match TRBD2. This CDR3 comprises 18 residues. V was clipped by 5 bases and J by 6 bases; unmatched bases: 21. Germline V CDR1 and CDR2: MNHEY, SMNVEV (reference sequence). CDR3 nucleotide sequence: TGTGCCAGCAGTCCTTTCGGTGACATAGCGGGAATGGCTGGCGAGCAGTACGTC. This encodes CASSPFGDIAGMAGEQYV.

In regard to this clone: Additional DNA sequences in this sample encode the identical CDR3. The genes are TRBV7-9 and TRBJ2-5; D is unclear. With 4 bases removed from V and 2 bases from J, the gap between germline ends came to 2 bases. Germline CDR1 SEHNR, CDR2 FQNEAQ (reference sequence). The CDR3 is 11 residues long. The CDR3 nucleotides are TGTGCCAGCAGCTCACAAGAGACCCAGTACTTC. Its translation is CASSSQETQYF.

The J gene is TRBJ2-3, the V gene TRBV27, with D possibly TRBD2 on 5 matching bases. This CDR3 has 18 amino acids. Trimming removed 0 bases from V and 2 bases from J, with 18 bases in between. The germline gives CDR1 MNHEY, CDR2 SMNVEV (reference sequence). Here the CDR3 DNA reads TGTGCCAGCAGTTTATCGTTGGACTCTAGCCGGGACACAGATACGCAGTATTTT. Its translation is CASSLSLDSSRDTDTQYF.

The rearrangement uses TRBV5-1 and TRBJ1-1, with 9 bases matching TRBD1. CDR1 is SGHRS, CDR2 YFSETQ, per germline. The CDR3 consists of 14 residues. The trim removed 4 bases at V and 1 base at J, leaving 2 bases unmatched. Here the CDR3 reads CASSGTGTNTEAFF. The CDR3 nucleotides read TGCGCCAGCAGCGGGACAGGGACGAACACTGAAGCTTTCTTT.

This clone was seen more than once but under ten times. CDR3: CSVRAQGPPQHF. CDR3 nucleotide sequence: TGCAGCGTTCGGGCACAGGGGCCTCCTCAGCATTTT. The rearrangement uses TRBV29-1 and TRBJ1-5, with TRBD1 identical over 7 bases. CDR1 and CDR2 from the germline V gene are SQVTM and ANQGSEA. With 5 bases clipped from V and 13 bases from J, the junction kept 11 bases outside the gene matches. CDR3 size: 12 residues.

This clone was recorded a few times. Other DNA sequences within the sample encode an identical CDR3. The V and J genes are TRBV4-2 and TRBJ1-5, with 7 bases identical to TRBD1. The V and J ends lost 1 base and 6 bases, in that order; junction bases with no gene match: 3. Germline V gene sequence: CDR1 LGHNA, CDR2 YNFKEQ. The CDR3 length is 14 residues. The CDR3: CASSQGQGGQPQHF. Here the CDR3 DNA reads TGTGCCAGCAGCCAAGGACAGGGCGGTCAGCCCCAGCATTTT.

This clone was seen only a few times. CDR3 bases: TGTGCCAGCAGACTAGATCGTAACAATGAGCAGTTCTTC. This encodes CASRLDRNNEQFF. The chain combines TRBV5-6 with TRBJ2-1; possible D gene TRBD2, 5 bases. CDR3 size: 13 residues. The germline CDR1 and CDR2 sequences are SGHDT and YYEEEE. V was shortened by 5 bases and J by 5 bases, with 11 bases between the two germline ends.

V and J are TRBV5-1 and TRBJ2-3; a weak D match, TRBD2 (6 bases). Trimming cost V 1 base and J 4 bases, with 7 bases left between them. Germline CDR1 reads SGHRS; CDR2 reads YFSETQ. This CDR3 region has 13 residues. CDR3: CASSLWEADTQYF. The CDR3 nucleotides are TGCGCCAGCAGCTTGTGGGAGGCAGATACGCAGTATTTT.

A few counts support this clone. In DNA, the CDR3 is TGTGCCTGGAGTGTTACAGATGGAAACACCATATATTTT. Residues: CAWSVTDGNTIYF. The chain uses TRBV30 and TRBJ1-3, with D hard to call. This CDR3 has 13 residues. V was pared by 0 bases and J by 3 bases, with 6 bases between. Germline lookup yields CDR1 GTSNPN and CDR2 SVGIG (reference sequence).